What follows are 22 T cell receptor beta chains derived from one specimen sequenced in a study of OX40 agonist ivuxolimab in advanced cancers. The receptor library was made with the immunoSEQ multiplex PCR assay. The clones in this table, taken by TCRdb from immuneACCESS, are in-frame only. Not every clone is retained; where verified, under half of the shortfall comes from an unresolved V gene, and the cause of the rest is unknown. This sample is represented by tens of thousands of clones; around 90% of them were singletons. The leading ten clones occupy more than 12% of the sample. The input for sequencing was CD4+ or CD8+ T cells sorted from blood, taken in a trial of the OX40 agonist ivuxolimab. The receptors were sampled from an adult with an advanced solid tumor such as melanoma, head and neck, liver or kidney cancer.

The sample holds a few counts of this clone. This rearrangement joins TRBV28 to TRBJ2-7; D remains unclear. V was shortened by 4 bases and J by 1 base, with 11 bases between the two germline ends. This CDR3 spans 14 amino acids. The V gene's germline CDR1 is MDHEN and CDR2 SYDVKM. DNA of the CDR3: TGTGCCAGCAGTTGGGCGAGAGGTTCCTACGAGCAGTACTTC. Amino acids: CASSWARGSYEQYF.

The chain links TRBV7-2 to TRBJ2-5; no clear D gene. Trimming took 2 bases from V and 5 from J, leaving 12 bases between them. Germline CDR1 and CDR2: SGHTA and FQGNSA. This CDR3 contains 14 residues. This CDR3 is CASSLLGSWETQYF. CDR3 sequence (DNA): TGTGCCAGCAGCTTATTAGGAAGCTGGGAGACCCAGTACTTC.

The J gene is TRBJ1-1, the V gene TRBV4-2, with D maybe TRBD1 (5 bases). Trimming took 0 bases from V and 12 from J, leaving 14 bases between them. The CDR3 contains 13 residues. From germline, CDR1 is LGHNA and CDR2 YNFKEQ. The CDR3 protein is CASSQDRVWQSFF. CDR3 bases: TGTGCCAGCAGCCAAGACAGGGTCTGGCAATCTTTCTTT.

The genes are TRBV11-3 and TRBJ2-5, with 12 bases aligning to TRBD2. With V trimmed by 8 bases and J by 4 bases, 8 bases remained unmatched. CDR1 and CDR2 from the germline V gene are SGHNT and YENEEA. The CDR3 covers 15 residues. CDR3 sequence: CASQPGLAGTETQYF. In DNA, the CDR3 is TGTGCCAGCCAACCCGGACTAGCGGGAACAGAGACCCAGTACTTC. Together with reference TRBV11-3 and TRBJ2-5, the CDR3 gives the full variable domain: EAGVVQSPRYKIIEKKQPVAFWCNPISGHNTLYWYLQNLGQGPELLIRYENEEAVDDSQLPKDRFSAERLKGVDSTLKIQPAELGDSAVYLCASQPGLAGTETQYFGPGTRLLVL.

The CDR3 DNA sequence: TGTGCCAGCTCATATTCGGGACAGAGTTCCTACAATGAGCAGTTCTTC. Translation: CASSYSGQSSYNEQFF. This chain connects TRBV18 to TRBJ2-1; 7 positions agree with TRBD1. The germline V gene encodes CDR1 KGHSH and CDR2 LQKENI. The CDR3 sequence is 16 residues long. The ends lost 5 bases at V and 1 base at J; junction bases unmatched: 8. The variable domain in full, completed from reference TRBV18 and TRBJ2-1, reads NAGVMQNPRHLVRRRGQEARLRCSPMKGHSHVYWYRQLPEEGLKFMVYLQKENIIDESGMPKERFSAEFPKEGPSILRIQQVVRGDSAAYFCASSYSGQSSYNEQFFGPGTRLTVL.

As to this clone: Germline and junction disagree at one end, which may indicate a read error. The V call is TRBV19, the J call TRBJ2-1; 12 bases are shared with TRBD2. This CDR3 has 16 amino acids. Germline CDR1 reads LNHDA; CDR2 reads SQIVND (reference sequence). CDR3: CASTIGGLAGTGEQFF. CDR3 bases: TGTGCCAGTACTATAGGAGGACTAGCGGGGACAGGCGAGCAGTTCTTC.

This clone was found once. CDR3 residues: CASGGHSSGNTIYF. The CDR3 nucleotides read TGTGCCAGTGGAGGACATAGCTCTGGAAACACCATATATTTT. V is TRBV19 and J is TRBJ1-3; D possibly corresponds to TRBD1 (5 bases). The V gene's germline CDR1 is LNHDA and CDR2 SQIVND (reference sequence). V lost 8 bases and J lost 0, with 11 bases in between. The CDR3 is 14 residues long.

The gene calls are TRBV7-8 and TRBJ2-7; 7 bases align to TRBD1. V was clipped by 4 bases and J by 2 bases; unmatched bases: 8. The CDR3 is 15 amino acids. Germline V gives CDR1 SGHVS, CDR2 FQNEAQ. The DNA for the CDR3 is TGTGCCAGCAGCTCCCGGACAGGAGGACCCTACGAGCAGTACTTC. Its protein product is CASSSRTGGPYEQYF.

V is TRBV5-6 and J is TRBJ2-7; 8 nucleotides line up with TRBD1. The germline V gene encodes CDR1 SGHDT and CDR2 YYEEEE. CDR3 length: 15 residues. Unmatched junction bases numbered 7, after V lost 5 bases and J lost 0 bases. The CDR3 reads CASSLSGQGSYEQYF. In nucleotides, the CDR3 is TGTGCCAGCAGTCTTTCTGGACAGGGCTCCTACGAGCAGTACTTC.

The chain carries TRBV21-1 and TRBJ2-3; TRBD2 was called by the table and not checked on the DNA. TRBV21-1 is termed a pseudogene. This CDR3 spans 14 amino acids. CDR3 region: CASSNQRATDTQYF. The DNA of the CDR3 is TGTGCCAGCAGCAATCAGCGGGCCACAGATACGCAGTATTTT.

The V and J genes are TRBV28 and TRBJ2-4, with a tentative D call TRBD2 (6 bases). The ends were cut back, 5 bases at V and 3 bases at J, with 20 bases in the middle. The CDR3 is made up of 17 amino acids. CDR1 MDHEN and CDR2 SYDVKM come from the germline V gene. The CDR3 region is CASSPVTRTGGKNIQYF. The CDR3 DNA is TGTGCCAGCAGTCCGGTGACTAGGACGGGTGGCAAAAACATTCAGTACTTC.

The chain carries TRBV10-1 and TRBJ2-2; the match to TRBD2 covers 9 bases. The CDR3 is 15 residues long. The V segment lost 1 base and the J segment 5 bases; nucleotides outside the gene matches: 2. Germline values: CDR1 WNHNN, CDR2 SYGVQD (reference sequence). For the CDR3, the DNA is TGCGCCAGCAGTGAGTTTGCGGGAGGGACCGGGGAGCTGTTTTTT. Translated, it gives CASSEFAGGTGELFF.

CDR3 protein: CASSGTDTDTQYF. The CDR3 DNA reads TGTGCCAGCAGCGGGACAGATACAGATACGCAGTATTTT. The chain combines TRBV2 with TRBJ2-3, with 7 bases aligning to TRBD1. This CDR3 region has 13 residues. In germline, CDR1 is SNHLY, CDR2 FYNNEI. The V gene end was trimmed by 6 bases and the J gene end by 3 bases; junction bases not matched to a gene: 3.

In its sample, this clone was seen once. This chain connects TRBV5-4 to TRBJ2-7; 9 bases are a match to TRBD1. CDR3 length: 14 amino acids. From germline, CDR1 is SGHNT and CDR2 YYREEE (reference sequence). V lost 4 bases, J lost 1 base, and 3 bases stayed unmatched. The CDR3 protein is CASSQDRGSYEQYF. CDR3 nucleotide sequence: TGTGCCAGCAGCCAGGACAGGGGATCCTACGAGCAGTACTTC.

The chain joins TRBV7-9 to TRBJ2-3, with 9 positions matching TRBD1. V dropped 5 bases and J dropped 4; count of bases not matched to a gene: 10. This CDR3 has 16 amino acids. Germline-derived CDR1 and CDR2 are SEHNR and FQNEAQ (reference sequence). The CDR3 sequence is CASSLTTGGPSDTQYF. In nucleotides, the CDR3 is TGTGCCAGCAGCCTGACCACAGGGGGCCCCTCAGATACGCAGTATTTT.

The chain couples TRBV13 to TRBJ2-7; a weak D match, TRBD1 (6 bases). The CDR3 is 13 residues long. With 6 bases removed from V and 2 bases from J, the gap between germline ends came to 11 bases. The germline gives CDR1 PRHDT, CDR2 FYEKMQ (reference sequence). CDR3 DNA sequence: TGTGCCAGCAGACAGGGATCGACCTACGAGCAGTACTTC. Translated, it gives CASRQGSTYEQYF. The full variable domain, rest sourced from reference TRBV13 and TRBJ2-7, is AAGVIQSPRHLIKEKRETATLKCYPIPRHDTVYWYQQGPGQDPQFLISFYEKMQSDKGSIPDRFSAQQFSDYHSELNMSSLELGDSALYFCASRQGSTYEQYFGPGTRLTVT.

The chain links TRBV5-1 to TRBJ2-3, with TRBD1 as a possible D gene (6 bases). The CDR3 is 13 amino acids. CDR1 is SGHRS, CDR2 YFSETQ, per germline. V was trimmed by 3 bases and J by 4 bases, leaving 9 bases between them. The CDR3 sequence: CASSSDSSDTQYF. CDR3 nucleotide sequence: TGCGCCAGCAGCTCGGACAGTTCAGATACGCAGTATTTT.

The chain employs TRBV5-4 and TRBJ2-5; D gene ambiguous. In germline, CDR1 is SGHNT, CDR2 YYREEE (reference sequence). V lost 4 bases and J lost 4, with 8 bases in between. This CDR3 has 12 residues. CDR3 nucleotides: TGTGCCAGCAGCGGCCCGGGAGAGACCCAGTACTTC. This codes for CASSGPGETQYF.

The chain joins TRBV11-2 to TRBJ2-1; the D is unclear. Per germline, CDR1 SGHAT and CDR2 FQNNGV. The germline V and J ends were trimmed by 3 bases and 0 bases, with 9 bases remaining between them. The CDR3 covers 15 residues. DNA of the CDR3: TGTGCCAGCAGCTTGCCGTTGAGCTCCTACAATGAGCAGTTCTTC. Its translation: CASSLPLSSYNEQFF.

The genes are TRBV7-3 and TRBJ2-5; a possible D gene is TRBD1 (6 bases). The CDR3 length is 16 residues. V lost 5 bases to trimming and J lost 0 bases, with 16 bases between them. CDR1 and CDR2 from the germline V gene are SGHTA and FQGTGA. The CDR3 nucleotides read TGTGCCAGCAGCCCCGGGACACTGCCCCACCAAGAGACCCAGTACTTC. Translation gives CASSPGTLPHQETQYF.

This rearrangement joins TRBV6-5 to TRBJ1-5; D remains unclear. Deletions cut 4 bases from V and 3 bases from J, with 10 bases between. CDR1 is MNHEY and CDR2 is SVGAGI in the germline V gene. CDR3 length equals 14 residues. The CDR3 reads CASSLFSNNQPQHF. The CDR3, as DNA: TGTGCCAGCAGTTTGTTCAGCAACAATCAGCCCCAGCATTTT.

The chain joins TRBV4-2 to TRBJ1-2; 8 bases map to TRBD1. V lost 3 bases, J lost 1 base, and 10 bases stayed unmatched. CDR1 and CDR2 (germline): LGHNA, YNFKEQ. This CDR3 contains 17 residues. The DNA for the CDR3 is TGTGCCAGCAGCCAGGACAGGGAATCAGTTTTTAACTATGGCTACACCTTC. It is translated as CASSQDRESVFNYGYTF.